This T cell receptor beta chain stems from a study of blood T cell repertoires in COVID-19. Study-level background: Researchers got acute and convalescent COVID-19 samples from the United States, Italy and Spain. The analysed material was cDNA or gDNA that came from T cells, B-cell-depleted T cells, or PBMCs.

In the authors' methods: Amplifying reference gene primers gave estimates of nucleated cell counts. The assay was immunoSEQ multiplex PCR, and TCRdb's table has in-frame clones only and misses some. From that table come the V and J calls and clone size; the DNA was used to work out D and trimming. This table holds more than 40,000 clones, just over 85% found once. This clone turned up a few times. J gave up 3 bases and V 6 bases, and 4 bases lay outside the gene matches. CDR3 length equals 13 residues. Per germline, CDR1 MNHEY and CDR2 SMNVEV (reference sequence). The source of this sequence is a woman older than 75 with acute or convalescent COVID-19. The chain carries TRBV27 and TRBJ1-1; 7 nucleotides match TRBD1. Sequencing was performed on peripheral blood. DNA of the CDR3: TGTGCCAGCAGCCGGACAGGTTACACTGAAGCTTTCTTT. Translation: CASSRTGYTEAFF.